This TCR beta chain was observed in a study of a mutant IDH1 vaccine in newly diagnosed glioma. Study-wide background: Patients got their first vaccination 4-6 weeks after radiotherapy alone, or with temozolomide cycles. Patients got radiotherapy, temozolomide, or both beforehand, and most got both. General study points: It seemed that pseudoprogression was not linked to changes in the top peripheral T cell clonotypes.

Stated time point: week 35, safety follow-up. The study gave 300 ug of mutant IDH1 20-mer peptide per vaccine dose, with topical imiquimod. Tumors from donors were new WHO grade 3 or 4 IDH1-mutant astrocytomas with ATRX loss. This clone was seen only a few times. Its antigen is not identified. The CDR3 covers 13 residues. V shed 4 bases and J shed 8 bases, with 14 bases lying between them. Germline-derived CDR1 and CDR2 are MDHEN and SYDVKM. Method: immunoSEQ multiplex PCR; TCRdb's copy keeps in-frame clones and lacks some. This sample has over 40,000 clones; about four fifths occur once, and the top ten carry about 4.5%.

This chain uses TRBV28 with TRBJ1-2; perhaps TRBD1 as D (5 bases). This material consisted of PBMCs, taken from a glioma patient whose treatment included an IDH1 peptide vaccine. This receptor was taken from a woman between 35 and 50 years old with glioma. Some clones in this sample may be carry-over from other donors' samples. The CDR3 nucleotides are TGTGCCAGCAGTTCCACTCAGGGTAGAGGCTACACCTTC. This gives the protein CASSSTQGRGYTF.